A selection of T cell receptor beta chains follows, all from one sample in a study of T cells in Graves' hyperthyroidism and ophthalmopathy. TCRdb re-called the multiplex PCR reads through MiXCR, storing one row per CDR3 protein. Of 730,000 or so distinct CDR3 sequences in the sample, around 20% were seen once. Sequenced: blood. Receptors were obtained from a woman aged 45-65 years with Graves' hyperthyroidism that later progressed to Graves' ophthalmopathy. CDR3s include the opening cysteine and the closing phenylalanine or tryptophan. A D gene is named only where the DNA matches it firmly. Clone size is given for some rows only: seen once, a few or many times, or a class if the clone is expanded.

d_call	clone_size	v_call	j_call	cdr3_aa	cdr3_nt
TRBD1	few	TRBV7-9	TRBJ1-4	CASSRRDRREKLFF	TGTGCCAGCAGCCGAAGGGACAGAAGGGAAAAACTGTTTTTT
NA	many	TRBV11-3	TRBJ2-1	CASSPDYTGEQFF	TGTGCCAGCAGCCCAGATTACACGGGGGAGCAGTTCTTC
NA	few	TRBV2	TRBJ1-5	CASNRDNNQPQHF	TGTGCCAGCAACCGGGACAACAATCAGCCCCAGCATTTT
TRBD2	few	TRBV7-2	TRBJ2-1	CTSSLVSASGGENNEQFF	TGTACCAGCAGCTTAGTATCGGCTAGCGGGGGGGAAAACAATGAGCAGTTCTTC
TRBD1	NA	TRBV20-1	TRBJ1-1	CSASGTGVSMNTEAFF	TGCAGTGCTAGTGGGACAGGGGTAAGCATGAACACTGAAGCTTTCTTT
TRBD2	many	TRBV27	TRBJ2-7	CASSPGLAGARGYF	TGTGCCAGCAGTCCCGGACTAGCGGGGGCCCGTGGGTACTTC
NA	NA	TRBV3-1	TRBJ2-1	CASSHALLRSYNEQFF	TGTGCCAGCAGCCACGCTCTCCTTCGCTCCTACAATGAGCAGTTCTTC
NA	few	TRBV5-1	TRBJ2-3	CASSLVVSSTDTQYF	TGCGCCAGCAGCTTGGTAGTCAGTAGCACAGATACGCAGTATTTT
TRBD2	NA	TRBV5-4	TRBJ2-3	CASTNSASGGPTDTQYF	TGTGCCAGCACCAACTCGGCTAGCGGGGGGCCCACAGATACGCAGTATTTT
TRBD1	NA	TRBV7-9	TRBJ2-2	CASSLGSTGWFNTGELFF	TGTGCCAGCAGCTTAGGCTCGACAGGGTGGTTCAACACCGGGGAGCTGTTTTTT
NA	many	TRBV5-1	TRBJ2-1	CASSLTIGPRKGEQFF	TGCGCCAGCAGCTTGACCATTGGACCCCGGAAGGGGGAGCAGTTCTTC
NA	many	TRBV20-1	TRBJ1-5	CSASIQGLSNQPQHF	TGCAGTGCTAGTATTCAGGGGCTTAGCAATCAGCCCCAGCATTTT
NA	NA	TRBV6-2/TRBV6-3	TRBJ1-4	CASSVNGLNEKLFF	TGTGCCAGCAGTGTTAACGGGTTGAATGAAAAACTGTTTTTT
TRBD1	many	TRBV5-1	TRBJ2-7	CASSLGGQNYGEQYF	TGCGCCAGCAGCTTGGGGGGACAGAATTACGGGGAGCAGTACTTC
NA	few	TRBV7-8	TRBJ1-5	CASSSPGGTGNQPQHF	TGTGCCAGCAGCTCTCCTGGGGGAACCGGCAATCAGCCCCAGCATTTT
NA	NA	TRBV30	TRBJ1-2	CAWRRTFPADYGYTF	TGTGCCTGGAGACGGACTTTCCCGGCGGACTATGGCTACACCTTC
NA	NA	TRBV6-1	TRBJ1-2	CASRSDGAYGYTF	TGTGCCAGCAGATCGGACGGAGCCTATGGCTACACCTTC
NA	few	TRBV2	TRBJ1-6	CASSEGPPWDYNSPLHF	TGTGCCAGCAGTGAAGGGCCCCCCTGGGACTATAATTCACCCCTCCACTTT
NA	few	TRBV15	TRBJ2-2	CATSRAGVNTGELFF	TGTGCCACCAGCAGAGCAGGGGTCAACACCGGGGAGCTGTTTTTT
TRBD2	few	TRBV11-3	TRBJ2-1	CASSLIAGGPNEQFF	TGTGCCAGCAGCTTAATAGCGGGGGGGCCCAATGAGCAGTTCTTC
TRBD2	many	TRBV2	TRBJ2-5	CALGTSGNQQETQYF	TGTGCCCTCGGGACTAGCGGAAATCAACAAGAGACCCAGTACTTC
NA	few	TRBV15	TRBJ1-6	CATSENGLYNSPLHF	TGTGCCACCAGCGAAAACGGACTCTATAATTCACCCCTCCACTTT
TRBD1	few	TRBV6-1	TRBJ1-2	CASSRGGTVYGYTF	TGTGCCAGCAGCCGCGGAGGGACAGTCTATGGCTACACCTTC
NA	many	TRBV7-3	TRBJ2-3	CASSPSRTASTDTQYF	TGTGCCAGCAGCCCCTCTCGGACAGCTAGCACAGATACGCAGTATTTT
TRBD1	few	TRBV10-3	TRBJ1-2	CAISTDREILGYTF	TGTGCCATCAGTACGGACAGGGAGATTTTGGGCTACACCTTC
TRBD2	NA	TRBV7-9	TRBJ2-5	CASSLVVSGAETQYF	TGTGCCAGCAGCTTAGTGGTTAGCGGGGCGGAGACCCAGTACTTC
NA	NA	TRBV5-1	TRBJ1-1	CASSLVTPPNTEAFF	TGCGCCAGCAGCTTGGTTACACCCCCAAACACTGAAGCTTTCTTT
NA	NA	TRBV6-1	TRBJ1-4	CASSEGGRTEKLFF	TGTGCCAGCTCCGAGGGGGGGAGGACTGAAAAACTGTTTTTT
TRBD1	few	TRBV27	TRBJ1-1	CASNPGDRENTEAFF	TGTGCCAGCAACCCCGGAGACAGGGAGAACACTGAAGCTTTCTTT
TRBD2	few	TRBV10-3	TRBJ2-3	CAINSAKTSGTTDTQYF	TGTGCCATCAACTCCGCAAAGACTAGCGGAACCACAGATACGCAGTATTTT
NA	NA	TRBV20-1	TRBJ2-7	CSAGDGFYEQYF	TGCAGTGCTGGGGACGGATTCTACGAGCAGTACTTC
TRBD2	few	TRBV10-2	TRBJ2-1	CASTEMASGQPYNEQFF	TGCGCCAGCACGGAGATGGCTAGCGGGCAACCCTACAATGAGCAGTTCTTC
TRBD1	few	TRBV19	TRBJ1-1	CASSDRDRRTEAFF	TGTGCCAGTAGTGACCGGGACAGGAGAACTGAAGCTTTCTTT
NA	NA	TRBV27	TRBJ1-2	CASSSLPTGYGYTF	TGTGCCAGCAGTTCCTTACCGACAGGATATGGCTACACCTTC
NA	many	TRBV12-3/TRBV12-4	TRBJ1-1	CASSLWGVTTEAFF	TGTGCCAGCAGTTTATGGGGGGTAACCACTGAAGCTTTCTTT
NA	few	TRBV3-1	TRBJ1-4	CASSQGRDAKKLFF	TGTGCCAGCAGCCAGGGAAGGGATGCGAAAAAACTGTTTTTT
TRBD2	many	TRBV12-3/TRBV12-4	TRBJ2-1	CASRGTSGGGSYNEQFF	TGTGCCAGCAGGGGGACTAGCGGGGGGGGCTCCTACAATGAGCAGTTCTTC
NA	few	TRBV4-1	TRBJ2-7	CASSQDYSRELGEQYF	TGCGCCAGCAGCCAAGATTATTCCAGGGAACTGGGAGAGCAGTACTTC
TRBD1	few	TRBV3-1	TRBJ1-6	CASSGTGRNSPLHF	TGTGCCAGCAGCGGGACAGGTCGTAATTCACCCCTCCACTTT
NA	few	TRBV7-3	TRBJ2-5	CASSLILGETQYF	TGTGCCAGCAGCTTAATTCTCGGAGAGACCCAGTACTTC
TRBD1	few	TRBV5-1	TRBJ2-3	CASNLMTGSSTDTQYF	TGCGCCAGCAACCTAATGACAGGGAGTAGCACAGATACGCAGTATTTT
NA	once	TRBV3-1	TRBJ2-6	CASSQDGRVSGANVLTF	TGTGCCAGCAGCCAAGATGGTAGGGTCTCGGGGGCCAACGTCCTGACTTTC
TRBD2	NA	TRBV20-1	TRBJ2-3	CSASLSSGGPTDTQYF	TGCAGTGCTAGCCTCTCTAGCGGGGGGCCCACAGATACGCAGTATTTT
NA	NA	TRBV6-1	TRBJ1-1	CASTALRMNTEAFF	TGTGCCAGCACCGCCTTACGAATGAACACTGAAGCTTTCTTT
TRBD1	many	TRBV2	TRBJ2-5	CASSSTGGGETQYF	TGTGCCAGCAGTTCGACAGGGGGCGGAGAGACCCAGTACTTC
TRBD2	NA	TRBV9	TRBJ2-1	CASSPTSLAGEQFF	TGTGCCAGCAGCCCGACGTCCCTAGCGGGAGAGCAGTTCTTC
NA	NA	TRBV4-1	TRBJ2-2	CASSPVRITNTGELFF	TGCGCCAGCAGCCCAGTTAGGATTACGAACACCGGGGAGCTGTTTTTT
TRBD2	NA	TRBV10-1	TRBJ2-1	CASSDLAGVREQFF	TGCGCCAGCAGTGACCTAGCGGGCGTCCGCGAGCAGTTCTTC
TRBD1	NA	TRBV29-1	TRBJ2-3	CSAATGGGTDTQYF	TGCAGCGCCGCGACAGGGGGTGGCACAGATACGCAGTATTTT
TRBD1	many	TRBV9	TRBJ2-1	CASSVAGRGTYNEQFF	TGTGCCAGCAGCGTAGCCGGCAGGGGGACCTACAATGAGCAGTTCTTC
TRBD1	NA	TRBV20-1	TRBJ2-7	CSARDMDRLSYEQYF	TGCAGTGCTAGAGATATGGACAGGTTGTCCTACGAGCAGTACTTC
NA	NA	TRBV27	TRBJ1-3	CASADRSGSGNTIYF	TGTGCCAGTGCCGATCGTTCTGGGTCTGGAAACACCATATATTTT
NA	few	TRBV3-1	TRBJ2-4	CASSQDEGTDIQYF	TGTGCCAGCAGCCAAGATGAGGGAACAGACATTCAGTACTTC
NA	many	TRBV2	TRBJ1-1	CASIRNRDTEAFF	TGTGCCAGCATTAGGAACAGGGACACTGAAGCTTTCTTT
TRBD1	few	TRBV20-1	TRBJ1-1	CSARDRGYSVTEAFF	TGCAGTGCTAGAGACAGGGGGTATTCCGTCACTGAAGCTTTCTTT
TRBD1	many	TRBV12-3/TRBV12-4	TRBJ1-1	CASSSRGRDTEAFF	TGTGCCAGCAGTTCCAGGGGGAGGGACACTGAAGCTTTCTTT
TRBD1	NA	TRBV29-1	TRBJ1-5	CSVRDRNSNQPQHF	TGCAGCGTCCGGGACAGGAATAGCAATCAGCCCCAGCATTTT
NA	NA	TRBV7-2	TRBJ2-5	CASSELGAQYF	TGTGCCAGCAGCGAGCTAGGAGCCCAGTACTTC
NA	NA	TRBV27	TRBJ2-3	CASSLDIPDTQYF	TGTGCCAGCAGTTTGGACATTCCAGATACGCAGTATTTT
NA	many	TRBV18	TRBJ2-3	CASSPQRGYSDTQYF	TGTGCCAGCTCACCCCAACGGGGGTATTCAGATACGCAGTATTTT